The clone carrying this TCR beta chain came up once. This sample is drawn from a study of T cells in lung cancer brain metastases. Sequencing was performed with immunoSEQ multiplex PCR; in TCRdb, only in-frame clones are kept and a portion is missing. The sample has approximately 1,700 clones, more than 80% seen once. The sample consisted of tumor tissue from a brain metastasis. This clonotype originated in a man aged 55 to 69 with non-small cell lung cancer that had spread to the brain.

This chain's CDR3 is CAISEDRVSQPQHF. CDR3 sequence (DNA): TGTGCCATCAGTGAGGATAGGGTTAGTCAGCCCCAGCATTTT. V usage is TRBV10-3 and J usage is TRBJ1-5, with D unresolved. This CDR3 is built from 14 residues. Looked up from germline, CDR1 is ENHRY and CDR2 is SYGVKD. The V end was cut by 2 bases, the J end by 6 bases, with 11 bases between.